The T cell receptor beta chain described here comes from a study of OX40 agonist ivuxolimab in advanced cancers. Overall study findings and caveats: In the expanded peripheral T cells, antigen specificity was never determined. Partial responders receiving 0.1-3.0 mg/kg showed among the lowest clonal expansion.

With baseline, cycle 4 day 1, and cycle 7 day 1 as timepoints, blood was sampled. Profiled with immunoSEQ multiplex PCR; TCRdb holds only in-frame clones, not every one. The sample contains about 76,000 clones, approximately 90% of which appear only once. Germline V gene sequence: CDR1 LGHNT, CDR2 FRNRAP. The CDR3 totals 12 residues. V lost 9 bases, J lost 3 bases, and 9 bases lay in between. On this clone itself: Its antigen is still unknown.

This sequence joins TRBV12-5 and TRBJ1-5; weak D call: TRBD1 (5 bases). This sample comprised CD4+ or CD8+ T cells sorted from blood, obtained in a trial of the OX40 agonist ivuxolimab. This sequence was found in an adult with an advanced solid tumor such as melanoma, head and neck, liver or kidney cancer. The CDR3 loop is CARRGPNQPQHF. CDR3 sequence (DNA): TGTGCTAGGAGGGGCCCCAATCAGCCCCAGCATTTT.